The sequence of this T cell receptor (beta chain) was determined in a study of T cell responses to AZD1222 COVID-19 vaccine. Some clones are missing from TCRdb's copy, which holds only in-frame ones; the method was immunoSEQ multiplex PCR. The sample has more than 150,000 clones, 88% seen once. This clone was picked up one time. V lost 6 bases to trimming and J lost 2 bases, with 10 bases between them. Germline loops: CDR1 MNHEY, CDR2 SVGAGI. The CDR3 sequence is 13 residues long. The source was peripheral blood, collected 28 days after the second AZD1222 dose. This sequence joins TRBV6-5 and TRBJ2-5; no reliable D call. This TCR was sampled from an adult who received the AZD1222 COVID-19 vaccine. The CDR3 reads CASSRVSQETQYF. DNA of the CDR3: TGTGCCAGCAGCCGAGTCTCACAAGAGACCCAGTACTTC.